This T cell receptor (beta chain) emerged from a study of cytomegalovirus exposure and HLA in healthy donors. V shed 8 bases and J 2 bases; nucleotides not matched to a gene: 9. Germline V CDR1 and CDR2: MRHNA, SNTAGT. The CDR3 has 15 residues. PCR primers comprised 60 Vbeta and 13 Jbeta primers. Produced via immunoSEQ multiplex PCR; TCRdb's table is partial and in-frame only. The table has 180,000 or so clones, about 85% seen once. The sequenced sample was PBMCs. The source of this sequence is a girl under 18 in good health and CMV-seropositive. The chain joins TRBV6-4 to TRBJ1-2, with 9 bases lining up with TRBD1. The CDR3 region is CASSPGTGNNYGYTF. DNA of the CDR3: TGTGCCAGCTCTCCCGGGACAGGGAACAACTATGGCTACACCTTC.